The entry below gives a single T cell receptor (beta chain) sequence along with its context. Its antigen is not identified. The data were taken from a study of cytomegalovirus exposure and HLA in healthy donors. Overall study results and limits: The later analysis indicated that the majority of CMV-associated TCR beta chains appeared HLA-restricted. Differences between HLA loci emerged in a later analysis of TCR association rates, with DRB1 most and HLA-C fewest.

After removal of 5 bases from V and 4 bases from J, the junction contained 6 bases not matched to a gene. Germline V gene lookup returns CDR1 MNHNY and CDR2 SVGAGI (reference sequence). The CDR3 extends over 15 amino acids. PCR amplification relied on 60 Vbeta primers (plus 13 Jbeta primers). As handled by the study authors: An analysis that came later counted some 80 million unique TCR beta chains, around 12 million shared. Sequencing used immunoSEQ multiplex PCR; TCRdb keeps in-frame clones, though not all of them. Clone size and the V and J calls come from that table; the DNA yielded D and trimming. The profile shows about 200,000 clones, around 85% of them singletons.

This chain joins TRBV6-6 and TRBJ2-2; the match to TRBD1 covers 8 bases. This TCR derives from a man in his forties or fifties in good health and CMV-seronegative. The source material was PBMCs. Here the CDR3 reads CASSARTGTTGELFF. As DNA, the CDR3 is TGTGCCAGCAGTGCAAGGACAGGGACCACCGGGGAGCTGTTTTTT.